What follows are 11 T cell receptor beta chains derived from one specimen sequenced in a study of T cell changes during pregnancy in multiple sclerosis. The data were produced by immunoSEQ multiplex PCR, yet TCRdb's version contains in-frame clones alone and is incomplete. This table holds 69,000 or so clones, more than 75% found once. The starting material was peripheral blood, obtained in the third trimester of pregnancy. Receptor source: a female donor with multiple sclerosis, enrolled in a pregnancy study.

The CDR3 DNA sequence: TGTGCCAGCAGCACACGATATGGGCCCTACCAAGAGACCCAGTACTTC. This translates into CASSTRYGPYQETQYF. The chain is built from TRBV9 and TRBJ2-5; no clear D gene. V was shortened by 4 bases and J by 0 bases, with 16 bases between the two germline ends. There are 16 residues in the CDR3. CDR1 SGDLS and CDR2 YYNGEE come from the germline V gene. The entire variable domain, with the rest obtained from reference TRBV9 and TRBJ2-5, is as follows: DSGVTQTPKHLITATGQRVTLRCSPRSGDLSVYWYQQSLDQGLQFLIQYYNGEERAKGNILERFSAQQFPDLHSELNLSSLELGDSALYFCASSTRYGPYQETQYFGPGTRLLVL.

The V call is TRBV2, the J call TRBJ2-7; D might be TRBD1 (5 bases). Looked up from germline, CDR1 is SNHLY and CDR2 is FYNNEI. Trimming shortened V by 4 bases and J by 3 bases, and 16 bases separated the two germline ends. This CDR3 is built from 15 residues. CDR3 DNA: TGTGCCAGCAGTGTCATGTGGGGCTCCAACTACGAGCAGTACTTC. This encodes CASSVMWGSNYEQYF. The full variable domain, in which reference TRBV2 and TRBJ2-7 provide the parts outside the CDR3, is EPEVTQTPSHQVTQMGQEVILRCVPISNHLYFYWYRQILGQKVEFLVSFYNNEISEKSEIFDDQFSVERPDGSNFTLKIRSTKLEDSAMYFCASSVMWGSNYEQYFGPGTRLTVT.

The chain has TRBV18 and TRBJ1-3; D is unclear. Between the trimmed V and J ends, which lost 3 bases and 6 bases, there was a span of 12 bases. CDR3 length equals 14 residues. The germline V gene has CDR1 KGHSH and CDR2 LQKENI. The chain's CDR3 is CASSPSVATNTIYF. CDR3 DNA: TGTGCCAGCTCACCGTCTGTAGCGACAAACACCATATATTTT.

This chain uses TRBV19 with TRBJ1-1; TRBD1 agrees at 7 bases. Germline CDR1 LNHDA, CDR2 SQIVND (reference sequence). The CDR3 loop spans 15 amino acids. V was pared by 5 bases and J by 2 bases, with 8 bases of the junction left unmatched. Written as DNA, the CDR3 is TGTGCCAGTAGTCTATGGGACAGACAAAACACTGAAGCTTTCTTT. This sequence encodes CASSLWDRQNTEAFF.

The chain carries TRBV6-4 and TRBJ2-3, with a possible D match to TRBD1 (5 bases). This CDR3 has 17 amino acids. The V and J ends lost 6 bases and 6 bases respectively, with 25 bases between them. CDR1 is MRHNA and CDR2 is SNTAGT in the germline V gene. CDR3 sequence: CASRTWGRLTPRDTQYF. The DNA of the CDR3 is TGTGCCAGCAGGACCTGGGGCAGGCTAACCCCCCGGGATACGCAGTATTTT.

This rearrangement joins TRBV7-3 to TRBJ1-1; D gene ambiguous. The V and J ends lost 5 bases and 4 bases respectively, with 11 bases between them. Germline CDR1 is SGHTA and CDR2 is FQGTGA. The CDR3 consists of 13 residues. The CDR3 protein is CASSRTAGTEAFF. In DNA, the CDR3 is TGTGCCAGCAGCCGTACAGCGGGCACTGAAGCTTTCTTT.

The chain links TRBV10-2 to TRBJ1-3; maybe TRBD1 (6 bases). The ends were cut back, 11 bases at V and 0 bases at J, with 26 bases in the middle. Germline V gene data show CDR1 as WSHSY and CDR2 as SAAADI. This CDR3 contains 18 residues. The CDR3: CASREGEGGRRSGNTIYF. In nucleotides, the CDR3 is TGCGCCTCCCGAGAGGGGGAAGGGGGTCGCCGCTCTGGAAACACCATATATTTT.

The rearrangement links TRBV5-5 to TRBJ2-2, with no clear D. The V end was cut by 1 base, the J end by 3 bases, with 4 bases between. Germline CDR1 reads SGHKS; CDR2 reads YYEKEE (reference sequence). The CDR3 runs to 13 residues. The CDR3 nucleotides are TGTGCCAGCAGCTTGCCTGACACCGGGGAGCTGTTTTTT. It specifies CASSLPDTGELFF.

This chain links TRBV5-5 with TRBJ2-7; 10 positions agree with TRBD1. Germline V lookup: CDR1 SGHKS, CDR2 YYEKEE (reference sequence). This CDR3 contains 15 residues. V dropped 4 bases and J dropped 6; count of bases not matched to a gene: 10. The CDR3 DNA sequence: TGTGCCAGCAGCCTCATCCCCGGGACAGGGGTCGAGCAGTACTTC. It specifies CASSLIPGTGVEQYF. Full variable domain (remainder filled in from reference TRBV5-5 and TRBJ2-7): DAGVTQSPTHLIKTRGQQVTLRCSPISGHKSVSWYQQVLGQGPQFIFQYYEKEERGRGNFPDRFSARQFPNYSSELNVNALLLGDSALYLCASSLIPGTGVEQYFGPGTRLTVT.

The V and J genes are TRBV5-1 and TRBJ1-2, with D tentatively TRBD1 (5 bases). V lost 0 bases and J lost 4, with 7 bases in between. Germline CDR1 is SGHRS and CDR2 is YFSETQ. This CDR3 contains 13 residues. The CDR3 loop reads CASSLGTSYGYTF. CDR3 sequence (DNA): TGCGCCAGCAGCTTGGGGACAAGCTATGGCTACACCTTC. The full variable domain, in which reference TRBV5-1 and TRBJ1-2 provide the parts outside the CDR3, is KAGVTQTPRYLIKTRGQQVTLSCSPISGHRSVSWYQQTPGQGLQFLFEYFSETQRNKGNFPGRFSGRQFSNSRSEMNVSTLELGDSALYLCASSLGTSYGYTFGSGTRLTVV.

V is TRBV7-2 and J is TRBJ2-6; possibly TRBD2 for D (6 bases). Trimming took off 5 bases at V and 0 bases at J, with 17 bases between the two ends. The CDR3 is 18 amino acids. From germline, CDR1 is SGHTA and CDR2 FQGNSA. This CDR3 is CASSLTTGLRSGANVLTF. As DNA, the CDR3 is TGTGCCAGCAGCCTCACTACAGGACTACGCTCTGGGGCCAACGTCCTGACTTTC.